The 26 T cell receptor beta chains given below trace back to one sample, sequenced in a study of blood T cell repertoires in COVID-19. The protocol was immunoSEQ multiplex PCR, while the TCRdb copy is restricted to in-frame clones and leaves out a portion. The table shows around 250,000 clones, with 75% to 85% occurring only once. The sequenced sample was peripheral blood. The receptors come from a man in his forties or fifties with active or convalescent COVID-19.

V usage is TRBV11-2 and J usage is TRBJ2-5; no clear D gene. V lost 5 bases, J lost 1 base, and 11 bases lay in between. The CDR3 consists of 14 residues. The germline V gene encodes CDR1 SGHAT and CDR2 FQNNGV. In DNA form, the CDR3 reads TGTGCCAGCAGCCACTGGGCCTCCCAAGAGACCCAGTACTTC. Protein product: CASSHWASQETQYF.

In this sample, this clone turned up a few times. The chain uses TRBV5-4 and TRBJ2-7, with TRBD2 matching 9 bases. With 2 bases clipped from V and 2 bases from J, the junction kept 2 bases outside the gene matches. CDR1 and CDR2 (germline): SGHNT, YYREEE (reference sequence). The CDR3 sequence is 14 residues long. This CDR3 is CASSFAGGPYEQYF. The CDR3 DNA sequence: TGTGCCAGCAGCTTCGCGGGAGGGCCCTACGAGCAGTACTTC.

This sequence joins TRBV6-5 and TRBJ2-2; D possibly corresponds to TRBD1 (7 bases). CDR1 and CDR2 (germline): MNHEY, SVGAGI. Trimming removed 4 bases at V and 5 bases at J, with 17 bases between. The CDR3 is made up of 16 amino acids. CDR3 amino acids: CASSSPDREETGELFF. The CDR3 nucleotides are TGTGCCAGCAGTTCCCCAGACAGGGAGGAAACCGGGGAGCTGTTTTTT.

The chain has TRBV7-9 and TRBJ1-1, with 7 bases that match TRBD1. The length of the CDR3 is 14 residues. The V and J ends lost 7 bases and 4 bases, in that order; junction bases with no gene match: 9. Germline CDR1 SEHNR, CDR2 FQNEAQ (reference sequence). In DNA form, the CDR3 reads TGTGCCAGCACCCGACAGGGTCACGGCACTGAAGCTTTCTTT. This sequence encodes CASTRQGHGTEAFF.

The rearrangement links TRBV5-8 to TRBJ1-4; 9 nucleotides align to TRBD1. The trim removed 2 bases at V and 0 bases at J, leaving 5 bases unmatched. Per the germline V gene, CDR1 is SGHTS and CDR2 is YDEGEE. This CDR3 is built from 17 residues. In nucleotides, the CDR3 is TGTGCCAGCAGCTTCGGGACAGGGCTTCCAACTAATGAAAAACTGTTTTTT. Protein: CASSFGTGLPTNEKLFF.

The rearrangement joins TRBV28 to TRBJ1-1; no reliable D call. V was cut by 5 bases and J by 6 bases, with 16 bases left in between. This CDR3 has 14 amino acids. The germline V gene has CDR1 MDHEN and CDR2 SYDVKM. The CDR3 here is CASSPHFNTAEAFF. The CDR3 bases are TGTGCCAGCAGTCCCCATTTTAATACGGCTGAAGCTTTCTTT. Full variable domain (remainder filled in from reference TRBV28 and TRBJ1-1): DVKVTQSSRYLVKRTGEKVFLECVQDMDHENMFWYRQDPGLGLRLIYFSYDVKMKEKGDIPEGYSVSREKKERFSLILESASTNQTSMYLCASSPHFNTAEAFFGQGTRLTVV.

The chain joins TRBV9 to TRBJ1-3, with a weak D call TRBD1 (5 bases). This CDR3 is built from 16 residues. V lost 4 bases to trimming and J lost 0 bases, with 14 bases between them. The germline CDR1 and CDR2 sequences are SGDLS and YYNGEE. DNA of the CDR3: TGTGCCAGCAGCTTTGACGCAGGGTACTCTGGAAACACCATATATTTT. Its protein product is CASSFDAGYSGNTIYF.

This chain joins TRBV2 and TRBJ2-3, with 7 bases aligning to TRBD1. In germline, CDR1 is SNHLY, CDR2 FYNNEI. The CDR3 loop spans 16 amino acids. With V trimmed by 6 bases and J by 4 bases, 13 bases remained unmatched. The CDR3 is CASSLGSGGSADTQYF. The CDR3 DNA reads TGTGCCAGCAGCCTGGGCTCAGGGGGATCCGCAGATACGCAGTATTTT.

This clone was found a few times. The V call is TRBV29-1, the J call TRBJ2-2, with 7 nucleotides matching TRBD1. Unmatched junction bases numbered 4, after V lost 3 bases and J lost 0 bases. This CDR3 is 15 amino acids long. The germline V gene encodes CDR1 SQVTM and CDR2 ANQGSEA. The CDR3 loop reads CSVETGTTNTGELFF. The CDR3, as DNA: TGCAGCGTTGAGACAGGGACCACGAACACCGGGGAGCTGTTTTTT.

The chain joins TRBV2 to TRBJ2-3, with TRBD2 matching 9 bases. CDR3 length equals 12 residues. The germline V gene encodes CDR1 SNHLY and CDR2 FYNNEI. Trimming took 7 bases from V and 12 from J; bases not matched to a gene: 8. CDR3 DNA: TGTGCCAGCACTGGGACTAGCCGGGAACAGTATTTT. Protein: CASTGTSREQYF. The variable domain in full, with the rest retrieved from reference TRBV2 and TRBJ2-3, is EPEVTQTPSHQVTQMGQEVILRCVPISNHLYFYWYRQILGQKVEFLVSFYNNEISEKSEIFDDQFSVERPDGSNFTLKIRSTKLEDSAMYFCASTGTSREQYFGPGTRLTVL.

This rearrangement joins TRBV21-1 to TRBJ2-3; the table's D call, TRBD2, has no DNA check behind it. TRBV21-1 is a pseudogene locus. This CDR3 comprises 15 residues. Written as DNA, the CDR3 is TGTGCCAGCGCCAAGGGGCTAGCGGGCGCAGATACGCAGTATTTT. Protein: CASAKGLAGADTQYF.

CDR3 region: CASSLEMNTEAFF. CDR3 coding DNA: TGTGCCAGCAGCCTCGAGATGAACACTGAAGCTTTCTTT. The chain has TRBV5-4 and TRBJ1-1; no firm D call. Trimming shortened V by 4 bases and J by 0 bases, and 7 bases separated the two germline ends. Germline V CDR1 and CDR2: SGHNT, YYREEE (reference sequence). The CDR3 totals 13 residues. The variable domain in full, with the rest retrieved from reference TRBV5-4 and TRBJ1-1, is ETGVTQSPTHLIKTRGQQVTLRCSSQSGHNTVSWYQQALGQGPQFIFQYYREEENGRGNFPPRFSGLQFPNYSSELNVNALELDDSALYLCASSLEMNTEAFFGQGTRLTVV.

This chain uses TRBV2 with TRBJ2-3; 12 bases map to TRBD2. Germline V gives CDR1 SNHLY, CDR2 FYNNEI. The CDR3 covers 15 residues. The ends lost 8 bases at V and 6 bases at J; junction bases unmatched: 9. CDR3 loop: CASFSGTSGLDTQYF. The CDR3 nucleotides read TGTGCCAGCTTTTCCGGGACTAGCGGGCTCGATACGCAGTATTTT.

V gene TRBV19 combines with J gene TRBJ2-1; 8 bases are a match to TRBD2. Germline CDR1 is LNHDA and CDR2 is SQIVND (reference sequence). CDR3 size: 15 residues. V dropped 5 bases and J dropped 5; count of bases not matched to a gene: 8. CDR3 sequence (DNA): TGTGCCAGTAGTTTTAGCGGGACCTTCGACAATGAGCAGTTCTTC. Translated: CASSFSGTFDNEQFF.

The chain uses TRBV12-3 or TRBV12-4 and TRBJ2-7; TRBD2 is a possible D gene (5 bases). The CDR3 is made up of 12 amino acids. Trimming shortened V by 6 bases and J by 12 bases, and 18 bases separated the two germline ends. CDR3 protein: CASSHSAVEGYF. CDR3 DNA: TGTGCCAGCAGCCACTCGGCCGTCGAGGGGTACTTC.

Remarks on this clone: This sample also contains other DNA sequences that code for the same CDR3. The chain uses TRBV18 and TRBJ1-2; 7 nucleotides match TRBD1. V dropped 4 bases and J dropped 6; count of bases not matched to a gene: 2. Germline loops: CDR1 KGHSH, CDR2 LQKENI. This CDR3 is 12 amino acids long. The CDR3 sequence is CASSRQGDGYTF. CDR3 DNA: TGTGCCAGCTCACGACAGGGCGATGGCTACACCTTC.

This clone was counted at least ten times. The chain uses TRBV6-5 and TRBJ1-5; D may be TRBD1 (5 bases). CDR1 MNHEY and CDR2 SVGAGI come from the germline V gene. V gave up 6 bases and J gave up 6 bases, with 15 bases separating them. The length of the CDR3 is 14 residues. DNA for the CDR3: TGTGCCAGCAGCCTAGACAGACGGGTTCAGCCCCAGCATTTT. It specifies CASSLDRRVQPQHF.

This CDR3 is CASSPRLSEGTEAFF. Written as DNA, the CDR3 is TGCGCCAGCAGTCCGCGACTATCCGAGGGCACTGAAGCTTTCTTT. The J gene is TRBJ1-1, the V gene TRBV10-1; D is uncertain. The length of the CDR3 is 15 residues. Per germline, CDR1 WNHNN and CDR2 SYGVQD (reference sequence). Trimming pared 5 bases from V and 4 bases from J, leaving 17 bases between.

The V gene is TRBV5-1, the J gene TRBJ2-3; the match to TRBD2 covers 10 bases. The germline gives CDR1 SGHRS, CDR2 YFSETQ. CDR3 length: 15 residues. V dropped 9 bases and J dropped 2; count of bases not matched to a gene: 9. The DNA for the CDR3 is TGCGCCACCAGAATAGCGGGAGGTTTCACAGATACGCAGTATTTT. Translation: CATRIAGGFTDTQYF.

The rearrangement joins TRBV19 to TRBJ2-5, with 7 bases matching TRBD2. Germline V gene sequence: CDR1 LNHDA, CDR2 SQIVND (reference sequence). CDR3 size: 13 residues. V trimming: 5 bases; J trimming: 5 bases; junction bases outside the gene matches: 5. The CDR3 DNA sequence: TGTGCCAGTAGTTTACTAGCGTGGGAGACCCAGTACTTC. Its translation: CASSLLAWETQYF.

The CDR3 spells CASSVVGGPTDTQYF. The DNA for the CDR3 is TGTGCCAGCAGCGTAGTGGGCGGGCCCACAGATACGCAGTATTTT. The V gene is TRBV9, the J gene TRBJ2-3, with a possible D match to TRBD2 (5 bases). The CDR3 is made up of 15 amino acids. V was clipped by 0 bases and J by 2 bases, with 10 bases between them. CDR1 and CDR2 (germline): SGDLS, YYNGEE.

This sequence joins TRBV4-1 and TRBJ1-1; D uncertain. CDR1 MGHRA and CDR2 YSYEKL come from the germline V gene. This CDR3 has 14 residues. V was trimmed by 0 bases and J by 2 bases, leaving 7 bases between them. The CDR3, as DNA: TGCGCCAGCAGCCAAGATCTGGGCAACACTGAAGCTTTCTTT. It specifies CASSQDLGNTEAFF.

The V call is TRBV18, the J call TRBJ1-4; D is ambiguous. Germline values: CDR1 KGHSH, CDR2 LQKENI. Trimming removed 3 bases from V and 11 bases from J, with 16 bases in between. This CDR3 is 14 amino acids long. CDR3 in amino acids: CASSPNSGWEKLFF. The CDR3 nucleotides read TGTGCCAGCTCACCGAACAGCGGATGGGAGAAACTGTTTTTT.

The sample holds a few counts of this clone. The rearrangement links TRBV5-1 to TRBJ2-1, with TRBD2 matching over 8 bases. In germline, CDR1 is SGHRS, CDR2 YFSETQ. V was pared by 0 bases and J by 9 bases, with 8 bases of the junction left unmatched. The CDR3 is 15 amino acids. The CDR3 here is CASSLAPAGEGEQFF. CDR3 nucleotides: TGCGCCAGCAGCTTGGCCCCAGCGGGAGAGGGTGAGCAGTTCTTC.

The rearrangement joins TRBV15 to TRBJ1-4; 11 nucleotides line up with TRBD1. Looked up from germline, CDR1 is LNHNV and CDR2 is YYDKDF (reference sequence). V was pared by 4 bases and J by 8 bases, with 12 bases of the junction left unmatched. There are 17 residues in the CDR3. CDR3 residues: CATSNLGKGQGEEKLFF. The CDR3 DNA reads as TGTGCCACCAGCAATCTCGGGAAGGGACAGGGGGAGGAAAAACTGTTTTTT.

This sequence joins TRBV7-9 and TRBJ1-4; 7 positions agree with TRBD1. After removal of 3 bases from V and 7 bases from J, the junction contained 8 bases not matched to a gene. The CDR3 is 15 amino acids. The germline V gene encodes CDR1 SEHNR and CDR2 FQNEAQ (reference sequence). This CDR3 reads CASSFRQGRAEKLFF. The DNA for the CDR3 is TGTGCCAGCAGCTTTCGACAGGGAAGGGCTGAAAAACTGTTTTTT.